This T cell receptor beta chain was sequenced in a study of radiotherapy plus CTLA-4 blockade in lung cancer. Across the study: Disease control was seen in 31% of patients, objective responses in 18%. General study results and limits: There was expansion of tumor-derived TCR clones in blood after radiotherapy plus ipilimumab. Early blood T cell clone dynamics, with interferon-beta, were reported to best predict response.

Trimming removed 1 base at V and 6 bases at J, with 20 bases between. The CDR3 consists of 16 residues. Germline V gene sequence: CDR1 SQVTM, CDR2 ANQGSEA. People whose metastatic non-small-cell lung cancer was chemo-refractory got focal radiation along with CTLA-4 blockade by ipilimumab. To note about this clone: Antigen specificity is unknown.

Here immunoSEQ multiplex PCR was the method, and the copy in TCRdb shows in-frame clones only, minus some. The profile covers tens of thousands of clones, with roughly 86% appearing a single time and around 4.4% taken by the ten largest. This sequence originates from a human donor with non-small cell lung cancer whose response to radiotherapy plus ipilimumab could not be evaluated. The source material was peripheral blood, sampled from a patient treated with radiotherapy plus ipilimumab. The chain carries TRBV29-1 and TRBJ2-3, with D possibly matching TRBD1 (7 bases). The CDR3 coding sequence is TGCAGCGTTGAAGGGGGCGGGACAGATCACCGGGATACGCAGTATTTT. The encoded protein is CSVEGGGTDHRDTQYF.